Following are 8 T cell receptor beta chains from one sample sequenced in a study of radiotherapy plus CTLA-4 blockade in lung cancer. Clones were read by immunoSEQ multiplex PCR, and TCRdb kept only the in-frame ones, dropping some. Among 85,000 to 90,000 clones, approximately 79% were seen once, and the ten largest hold 11% to 15%. The source was peripheral blood, collected from a patient treated with radiotherapy plus ipilimumab. The receptors here all came from a human donor with non-small cell lung cancer that progressed on radiotherapy plus ipilimumab.

The J gene is TRBJ2-7, the V gene TRBV30; tentative D call: TRBD2 (5 bases). The CDR3 has 12 amino acids. Trimming removed 2 bases from V and 2 bases from J, with 7 bases in between. CDR1 is GTSNPN and CDR2 is SVGIG in the germline V gene (reference sequence). The chain's CDR3 is CAWSRGTYEQYF. The CDR3 nucleotides are TGTGCCTGGAGTCGGGGAACCTACGAGCAGTACTTC.

This chain joins TRBV6-1 and TRBJ1-3; no clear D gene. V lost 1 base and J lost 1, with 8 bases in between. CDR1 is MNHNS and CDR2 is SASEGT in the germline V gene. The CDR3 has 15 amino acids. The CDR3 nucleotides are TGTGCCAGCAGTGAAGGGCCCAGATCTGGAAACACCATATATTTT. Amino acids: CASSEGPRSGNTIYF.

The chain is built from TRBV25-1 and TRBJ2-5; 11 nucleotides align to TRBD2. Germline loops: CDR1 MGHDK, CDR2 SYGVNS. This CDR3 is built from 16 residues. Trimming at V came to 3 bases and at J to 5 bases, leaving 8 bases not matched to a gene. The CDR3 sequence is CASSDQGASGRETQYF. The CDR3 DNA follows: TGTGCCAGCAGTGACCAAGGGGCTAGCGGGAGGGAGACCCAGTACTTC.

The chain employs TRBV9 and TRBJ2-1; TRBD2 matches 8 bases. After removal of 1 base from V and 8 bases from J, the junction contained 8 bases not matched to a gene. The CDR3 contains 15 residues. Germline V gene sequence: CDR1 SGDLS, CDR2 YYNGEE. The DNA for the CDR3 is TGTGCCAGCAGCGTAACCGGGACTAGTGGATATGAGCAGTTCTTC. Encoded protein: CASSVTGTSGYEQFF. The variable domain in full, with the rest retrieved from reference TRBV9 and TRBJ2-1, is DSGVTQTPKHLITATGQRVTLRCSPRSGDLSVYWYQQSLDQGLQFLIQYYNGEERAKGNILERFSAQQFPDLHSELNLSSLELGDSALYFCASSVTGTSGYEQFFGPGTRLTVL.

This clone was seen a few times. CDR3 sequence (DNA): TGTGCCAGCTCACCCGAGGGCAGGCCCCACGAGCAGTACTTC. This encodes CASSPEGRPHEQYF. This rearrangement joins TRBV18 to TRBJ2-7; a possible D gene is TRBD2 (5 bases). Deletions cut 3 bases from V and 5 bases from J, with 14 bases between. CDR3 length equals 14 residues. Germline CDR1 reads KGHSH; CDR2 reads LQKENI.

The V and J genes are TRBV7-9 and TRBJ2-1, with TRBD1 as a possible D gene (6 bases). The CDR3 has 19 residues. V was trimmed by 4 bases and J by 9 bases, leaving 31 bases between them. Germline values: CDR1 SEHNR, CDR2 FQNEAQ (reference sequence). The CDR3: CASSSNLLIPGQWVGEQFF. DNA of the CDR3: TGTGCCAGCAGCTCCAATTTACTTATACCGGGACAATGGGTAGGTGAGCAGTTCTTC.

V gene TRBV28 combines with J gene TRBJ2-4; 8 bases match TRBD2. The CDR3 covers 17 residues. Looked up from germline, CDR1 is MDHEN and CDR2 is SYDVKM. Trimming removed 5 bases from V and 2 bases from J; junction bases left unmatched: 11. The CDR3, as DNA: TGTGCCAGCAGTCCCGGACGGGGGGGCGAGTCCAAAAACATTCAGTACTTC. It translates to CASSPGRGGESKNIQYF.

This sequence joins TRBV5-1 and TRBJ2-1; D unclear. Germline V gene lookup returns CDR1 SGHRS and CDR2 YFSETQ. V was pared by 3 bases and J by 4 bases, with 8 bases between. This CDR3 has 13 residues. In DNA, the CDR3 is TGCGCCAGCAGCTGGTGGCGATACAATGAGCAGTTCTTC. As protein: CASSWWRYNEQFF. The entire variable domain, with the rest obtained from reference TRBV5-1 and TRBJ2-1, is as follows: KAGVTQTPRYLIKTRGQQVTLSCSPISGHRSVSWYQQTPGQGLQFLFEYFSETQRNKGNFPGRFSGRQFSNSRSEMNVSTLELGDSALYLCASSWWRYNEQFFGPGTRLTVL.